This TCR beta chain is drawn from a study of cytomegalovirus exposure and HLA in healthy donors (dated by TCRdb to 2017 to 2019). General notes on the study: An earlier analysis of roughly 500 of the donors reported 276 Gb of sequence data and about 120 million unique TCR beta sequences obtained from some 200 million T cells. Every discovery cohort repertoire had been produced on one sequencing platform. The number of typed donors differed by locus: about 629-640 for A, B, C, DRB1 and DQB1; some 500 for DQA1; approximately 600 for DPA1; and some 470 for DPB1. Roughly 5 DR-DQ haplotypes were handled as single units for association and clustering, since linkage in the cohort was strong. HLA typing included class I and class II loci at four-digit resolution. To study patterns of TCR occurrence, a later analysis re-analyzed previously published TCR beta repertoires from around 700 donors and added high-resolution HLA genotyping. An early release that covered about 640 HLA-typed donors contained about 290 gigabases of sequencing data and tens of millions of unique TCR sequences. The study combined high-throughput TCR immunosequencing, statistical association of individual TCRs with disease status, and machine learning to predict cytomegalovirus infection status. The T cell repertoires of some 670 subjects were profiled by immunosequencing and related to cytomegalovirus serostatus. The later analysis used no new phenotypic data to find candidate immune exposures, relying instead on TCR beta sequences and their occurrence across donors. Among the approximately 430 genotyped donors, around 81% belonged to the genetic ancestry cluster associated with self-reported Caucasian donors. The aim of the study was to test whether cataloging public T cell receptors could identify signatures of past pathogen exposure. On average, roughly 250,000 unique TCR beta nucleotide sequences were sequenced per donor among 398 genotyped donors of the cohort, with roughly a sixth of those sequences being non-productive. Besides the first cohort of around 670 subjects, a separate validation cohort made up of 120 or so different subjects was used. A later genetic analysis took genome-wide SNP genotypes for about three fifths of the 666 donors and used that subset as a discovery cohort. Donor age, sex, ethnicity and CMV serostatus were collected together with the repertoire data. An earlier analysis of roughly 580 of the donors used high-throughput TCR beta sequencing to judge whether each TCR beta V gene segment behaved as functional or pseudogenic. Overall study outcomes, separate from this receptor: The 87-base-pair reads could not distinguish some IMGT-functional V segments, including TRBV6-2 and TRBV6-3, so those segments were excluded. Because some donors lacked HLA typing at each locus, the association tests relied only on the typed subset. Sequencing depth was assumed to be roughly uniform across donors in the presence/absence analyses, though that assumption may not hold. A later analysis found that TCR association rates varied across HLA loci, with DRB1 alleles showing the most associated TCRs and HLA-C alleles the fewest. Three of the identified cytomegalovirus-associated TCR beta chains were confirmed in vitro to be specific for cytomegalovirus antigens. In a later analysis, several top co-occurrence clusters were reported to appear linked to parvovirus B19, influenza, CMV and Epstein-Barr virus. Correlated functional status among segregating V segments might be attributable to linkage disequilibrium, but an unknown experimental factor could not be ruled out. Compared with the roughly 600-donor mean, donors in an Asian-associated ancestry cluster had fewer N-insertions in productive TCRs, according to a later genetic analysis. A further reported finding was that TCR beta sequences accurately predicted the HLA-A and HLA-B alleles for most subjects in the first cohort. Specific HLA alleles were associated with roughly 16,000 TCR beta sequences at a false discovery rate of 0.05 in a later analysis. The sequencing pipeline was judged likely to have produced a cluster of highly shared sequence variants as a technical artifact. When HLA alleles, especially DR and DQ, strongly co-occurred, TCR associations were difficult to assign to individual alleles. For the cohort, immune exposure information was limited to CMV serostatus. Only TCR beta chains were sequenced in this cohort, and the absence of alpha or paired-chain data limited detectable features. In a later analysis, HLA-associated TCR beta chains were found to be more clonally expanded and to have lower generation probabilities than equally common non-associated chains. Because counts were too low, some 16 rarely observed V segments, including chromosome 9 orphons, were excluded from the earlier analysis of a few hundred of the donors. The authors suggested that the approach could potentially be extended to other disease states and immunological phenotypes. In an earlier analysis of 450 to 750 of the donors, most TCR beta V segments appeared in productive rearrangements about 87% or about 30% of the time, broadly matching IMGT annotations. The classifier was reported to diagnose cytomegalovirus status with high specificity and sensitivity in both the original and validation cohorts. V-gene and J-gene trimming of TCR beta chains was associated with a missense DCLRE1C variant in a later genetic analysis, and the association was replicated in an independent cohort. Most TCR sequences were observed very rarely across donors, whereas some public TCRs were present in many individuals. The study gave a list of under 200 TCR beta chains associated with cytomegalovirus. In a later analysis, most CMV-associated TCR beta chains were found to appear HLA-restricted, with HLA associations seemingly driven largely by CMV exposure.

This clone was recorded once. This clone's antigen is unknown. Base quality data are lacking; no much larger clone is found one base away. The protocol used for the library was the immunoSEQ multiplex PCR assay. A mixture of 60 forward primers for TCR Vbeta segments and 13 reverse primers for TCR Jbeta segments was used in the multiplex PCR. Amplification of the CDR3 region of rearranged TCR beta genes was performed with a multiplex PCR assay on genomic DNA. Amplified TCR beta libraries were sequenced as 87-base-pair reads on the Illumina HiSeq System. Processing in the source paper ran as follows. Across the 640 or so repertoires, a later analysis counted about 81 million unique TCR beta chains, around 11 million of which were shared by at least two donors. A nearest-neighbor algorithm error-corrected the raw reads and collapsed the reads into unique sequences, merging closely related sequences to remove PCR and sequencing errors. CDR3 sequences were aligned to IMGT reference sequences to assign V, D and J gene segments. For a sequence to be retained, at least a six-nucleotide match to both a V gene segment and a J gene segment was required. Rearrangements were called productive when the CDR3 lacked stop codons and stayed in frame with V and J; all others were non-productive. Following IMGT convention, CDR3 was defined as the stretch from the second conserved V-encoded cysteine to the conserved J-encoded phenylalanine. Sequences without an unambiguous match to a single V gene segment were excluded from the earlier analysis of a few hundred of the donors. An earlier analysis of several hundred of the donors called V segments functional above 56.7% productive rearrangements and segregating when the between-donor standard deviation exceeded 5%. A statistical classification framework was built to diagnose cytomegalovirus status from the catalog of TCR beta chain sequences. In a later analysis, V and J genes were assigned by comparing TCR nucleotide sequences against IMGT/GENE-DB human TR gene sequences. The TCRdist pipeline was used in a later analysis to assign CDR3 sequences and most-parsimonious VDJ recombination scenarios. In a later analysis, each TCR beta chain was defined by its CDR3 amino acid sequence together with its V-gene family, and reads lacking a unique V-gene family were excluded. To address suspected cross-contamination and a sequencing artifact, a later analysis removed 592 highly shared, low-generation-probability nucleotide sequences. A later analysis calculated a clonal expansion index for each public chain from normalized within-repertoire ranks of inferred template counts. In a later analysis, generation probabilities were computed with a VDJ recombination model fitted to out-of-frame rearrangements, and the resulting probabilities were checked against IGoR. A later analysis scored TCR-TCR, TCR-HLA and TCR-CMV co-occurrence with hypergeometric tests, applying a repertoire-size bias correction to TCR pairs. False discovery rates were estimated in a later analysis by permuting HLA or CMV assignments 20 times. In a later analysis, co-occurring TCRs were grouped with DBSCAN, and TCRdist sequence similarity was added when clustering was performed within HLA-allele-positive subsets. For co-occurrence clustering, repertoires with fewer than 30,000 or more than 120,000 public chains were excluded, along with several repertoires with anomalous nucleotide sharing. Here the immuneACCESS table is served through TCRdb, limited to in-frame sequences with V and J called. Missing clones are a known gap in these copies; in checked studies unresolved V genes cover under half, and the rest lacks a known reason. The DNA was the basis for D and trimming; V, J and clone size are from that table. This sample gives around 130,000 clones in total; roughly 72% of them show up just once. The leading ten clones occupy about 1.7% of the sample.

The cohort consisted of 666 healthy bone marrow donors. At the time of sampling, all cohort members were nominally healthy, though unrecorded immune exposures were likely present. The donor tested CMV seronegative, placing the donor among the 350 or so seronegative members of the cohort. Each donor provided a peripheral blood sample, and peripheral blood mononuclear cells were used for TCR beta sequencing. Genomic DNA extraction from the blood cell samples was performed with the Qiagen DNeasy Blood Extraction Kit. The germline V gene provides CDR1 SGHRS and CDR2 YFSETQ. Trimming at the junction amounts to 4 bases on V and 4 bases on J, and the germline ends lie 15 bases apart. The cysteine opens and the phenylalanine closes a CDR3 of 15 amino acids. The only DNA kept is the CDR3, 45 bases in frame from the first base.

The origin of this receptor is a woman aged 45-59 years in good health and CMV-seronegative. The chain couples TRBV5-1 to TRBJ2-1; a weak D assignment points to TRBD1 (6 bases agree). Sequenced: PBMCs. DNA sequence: TGCGCCAGCAGCCGGGGACAAGGGGAGTACAATGAGCAGTTCTTC. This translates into CASSRGQGEYNEQFF. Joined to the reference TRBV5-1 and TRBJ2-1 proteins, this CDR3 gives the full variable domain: KAGVTQTPRYLIKTRGQQVTLSCSPISGHRSVSWYQQTPGQGLQFLFEYFSETQRNKGNFPGRFSGRQFSNSRSEMNVSTLELGDSALYLCASSRGQGEYNEQFFGPGTRLTVL.